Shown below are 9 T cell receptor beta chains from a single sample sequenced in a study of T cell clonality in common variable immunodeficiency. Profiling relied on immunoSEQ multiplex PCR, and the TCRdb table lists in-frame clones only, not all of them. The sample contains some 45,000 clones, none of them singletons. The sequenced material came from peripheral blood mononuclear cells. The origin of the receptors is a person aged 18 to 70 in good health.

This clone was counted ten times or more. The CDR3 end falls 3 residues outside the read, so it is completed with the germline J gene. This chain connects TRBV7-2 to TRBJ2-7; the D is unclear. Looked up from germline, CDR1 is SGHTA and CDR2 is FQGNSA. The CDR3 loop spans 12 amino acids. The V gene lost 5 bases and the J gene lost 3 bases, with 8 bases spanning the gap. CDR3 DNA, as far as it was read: TGTGCCAGCAGCCCGACGGGCTACGAG. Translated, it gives CASSPTGYE. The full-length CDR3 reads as CASSPTGYEQYF.

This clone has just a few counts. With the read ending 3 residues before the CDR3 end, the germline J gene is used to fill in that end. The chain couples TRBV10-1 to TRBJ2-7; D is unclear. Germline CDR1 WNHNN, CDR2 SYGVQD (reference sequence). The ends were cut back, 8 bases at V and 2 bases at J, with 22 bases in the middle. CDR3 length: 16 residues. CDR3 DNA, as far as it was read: TGCGCCAGCGGAACCGCCCTCAGGAAAACCACCTACGAG. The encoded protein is CASGTALRKTTYE. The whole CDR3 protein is CASGTALRKTTYEQYF.

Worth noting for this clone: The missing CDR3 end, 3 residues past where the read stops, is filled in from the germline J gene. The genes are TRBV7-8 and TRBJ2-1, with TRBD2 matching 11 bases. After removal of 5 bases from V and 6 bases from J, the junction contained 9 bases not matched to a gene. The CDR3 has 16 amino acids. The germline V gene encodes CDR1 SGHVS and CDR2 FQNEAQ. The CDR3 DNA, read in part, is TGTGCCAGCAGCACGCGATCTAGCGGGGGGTCCAATGAG. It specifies CASSTRSSGGSNE. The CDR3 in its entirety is CASSTRSSGGSNEQFF.

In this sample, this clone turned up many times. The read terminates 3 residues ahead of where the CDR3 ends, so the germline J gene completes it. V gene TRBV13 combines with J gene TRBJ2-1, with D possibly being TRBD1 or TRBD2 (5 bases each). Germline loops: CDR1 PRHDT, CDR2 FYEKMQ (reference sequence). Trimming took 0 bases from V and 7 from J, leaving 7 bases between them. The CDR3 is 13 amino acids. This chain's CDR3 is CASSLGRGNEQFF. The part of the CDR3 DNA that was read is TGTGCCAGCAGCTTAGGGAGGGGTAATGAG.

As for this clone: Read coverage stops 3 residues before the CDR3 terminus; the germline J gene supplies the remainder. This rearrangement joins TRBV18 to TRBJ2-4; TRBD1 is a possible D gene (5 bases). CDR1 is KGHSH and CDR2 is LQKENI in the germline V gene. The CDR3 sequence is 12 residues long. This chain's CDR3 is CASSLGQDGQYF. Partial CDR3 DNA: TGTGCCAGCTCATTGGGGCAGGATGGT.

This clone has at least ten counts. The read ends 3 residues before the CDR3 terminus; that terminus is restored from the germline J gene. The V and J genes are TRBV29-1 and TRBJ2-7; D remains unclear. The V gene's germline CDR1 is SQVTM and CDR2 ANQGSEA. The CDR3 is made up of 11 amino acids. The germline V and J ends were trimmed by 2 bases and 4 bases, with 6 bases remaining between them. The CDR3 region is CSVEFMYEQYF. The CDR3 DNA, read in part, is TGCAGCGTTGAATTTATGTACGAG.

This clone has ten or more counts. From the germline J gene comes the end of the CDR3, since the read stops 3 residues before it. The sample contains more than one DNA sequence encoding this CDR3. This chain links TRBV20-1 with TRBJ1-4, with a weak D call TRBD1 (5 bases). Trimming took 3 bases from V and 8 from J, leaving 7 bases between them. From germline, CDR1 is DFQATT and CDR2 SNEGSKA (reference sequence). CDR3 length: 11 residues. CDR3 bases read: TGCAGTGCTAGGGGGCAGGAAAAA. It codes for CSARGQEK. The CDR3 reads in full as CSARGQEKLFF.

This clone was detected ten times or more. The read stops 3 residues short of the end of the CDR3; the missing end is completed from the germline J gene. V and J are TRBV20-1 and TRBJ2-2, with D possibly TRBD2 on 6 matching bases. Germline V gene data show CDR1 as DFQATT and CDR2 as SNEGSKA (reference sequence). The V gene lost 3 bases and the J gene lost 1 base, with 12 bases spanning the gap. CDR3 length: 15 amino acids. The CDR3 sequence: CSASGGSGNTGELFF. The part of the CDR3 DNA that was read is TGCAGTGCTAGTGGGGGGTCGGGGAACACCGGGGAG.

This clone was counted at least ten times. The covered CDR3 bases are TGTGCCAGCAGCCAAGACAATAGCGGGGGGGCAGATACG. Translating gives CASSQDNSGGADT. The whole CDR3 protein reads CASSQDNSGGADTQYF. The chain carries TRBV4-2 and TRBJ2-3, with 11 positions matching TRBD2. The missing CDR3 end, 3 residues past where the read stops, is filled in from the germline J gene. Per the germline V gene, CDR1 is LGHNA and CDR2 is YNFKEQ. J lost 4 bases, V lost 0 bases, and 3 bases had no gene match. The CDR3 spans 16 residues.